Following are 19 T cell receptor beta chains from one sample sequenced in a study of graft-versus-host responses after intestinal transplantation. Generated by immunoSEQ multiplex PCR, the TCRdb table keeps only in-frame clones and is missing some. The sample records around 20,000 clones, over 75% being singletons. The input for sequencing was PBMCs, taken 14 days after transplant. Source of these receptors: a human patient who received an intestinal transplant, so some T cells may come from the graft donor.

The J gene is TRBJ2-3, the V gene TRBV14; the D is unclear. The CDR3 spans 13 residues. Trimming removed 0 bases from V and 5 bases from J, with 6 bases in between. Germline lookup yields CDR1 SGHDN and CDR2 FVKESK. CDR3 in DNA: TGTGCCAGCAGCCAAGATCTTGGAGATACGCAGTATTTT. This codes for CASSQDLGDTQYF. Filled out from reference TRBV14 and TRBJ2-3, the complete variable domain reads EAGVTQFPSHSVIEKGQTVTLRCDPISGHDNLYWYRRVMGKEIKFLLHFVKESKQDESGMPNNRFLAERTGGTYSTLKVQPAELEDSGVYFCASSQDLGDTQYFGPGTRLTVL.

This chain uses TRBV6-5 with TRBJ1-1; no clear D gene. Germline-derived CDR1 and CDR2 are MNHEY and SVGAGI. Trimming cost V 0 bases and J 0 bases, with 5 bases left between them. The CDR3 is 14 amino acids. In nucleotides, the CDR3 is TGTGCCAGCAGTTACTCAGGAATGAACACTGAAGCTTTCTTT. Encoded protein: CASSYSGMNTEAFF.

The DNA for the CDR3 is TGTGCCAGCAGCTTCGGACTAGGGGACATTCAGTACTTC. Amino acids: CASSFGLGDIQYF. The rearrangement joins TRBV7-3 to TRBJ2-4; 7 nucleotides align to TRBD2. Germline CDR1 is SGHTA and CDR2 is FQGTGA. This CDR3 has 13 amino acids. With V trimmed by 3 bases and J by 8 bases, 4 bases remained unmatched.

The V gene is TRBV2, the J gene TRBJ2-3, with 11 bases matching TRBD2. Germline assignment: CDR1 SNHLY and CDR2 FYNNEI. The CDR3 sequence is 16 residues long. The V and J ends lost 4 bases and 0 bases, in that order; junction bases with no gene match: 3. The CDR3 DNA follows: TGTGCCAGCAGTGCCTTAGCGGGGGGGAGCACAGATACGCAGTATTTT. Its translation is CASSALAGGSTDTQYF.

This clone was counted once. The chain links TRBV7-9 to TRBJ1-2, with 9 positions matching TRBD1. V lost 0 bases and J lost 4; bases outside the gene matches: 3. There are 15 residues in the CDR3. CDR1 and CDR2 (germline): SEHNR, FQNEAQ (reference sequence). The CDR3 nucleotides read TGTGCCAGCAGCTTAGCCGGGACAGGGCTCTATGGCTACACCTTC. Protein sequence: CASSLAGTGLYGYTF.

The chain combines TRBV19 with TRBJ2-1, with D possibly being TRBD1 or TRBD2 (6 bases each). This CDR3 is built from 10 residues. The germline V and J ends were trimmed by 8 bases and 10 bases, with 9 bases remaining between them. CDR1 LNHDA and CDR2 SQIVND come from the germline V gene (reference sequence). Written as DNA, the CDR3 is TGTGCCAGTCGGGGGCTGGAGCAGTTCTTC. Its protein product is CASRGLEQFF.

V usage is TRBV6-5 and J usage is TRBJ2-2, with unresolved D. V lost 5 bases, J lost 4 bases, and 2 bases lay in between. The CDR3 runs 11 residues. The germline CDR1 and CDR2 sequences are MNHEY and SVGAGI. The DNA of the CDR3 is TGTGCCAGCAGTGCCACCGGGGAGCTGTTTTTT. This codes for CASSATGELFF.

This clone has only a few counts. The genes are TRBV6-1 and TRBJ1-3; no clear D gene. CDR1 MNHNS and CDR2 SASEGT come from the germline V gene. This CDR3 spans 20 amino acids. V dropped 1 base and J dropped 2 bases, with 24 bases sitting between them. This CDR3 is CASSEGSLESHLRTGNTIYF. The CDR3 nucleotides are TGTGCCAGCAGTGAAGGCTCGTTGGAGTCTCACCTCCGAACTGGAAACACCATATATTTT.

This sequence joins TRBV14 and TRBJ2-3, with D uncertain. V was shortened by 2 bases and J by 2 bases, with 8 bases between the two germline ends. The CDR3 has 14 residues. Germline V gives CDR1 SGHDN, CDR2 FVKESK. As DNA, the CDR3 is TGTGCCAGCAGCCAAAATTGGGACACAGATACGCAGTATTTT. Its translation: CASSQNWDTDTQYF.

The chain uses TRBV28 and TRBJ2-7; 7 bases fit TRBD2. V shed 4 bases, J shed 3 bases, and the junction held 12 bases outside the gene matches. The CDR3 sequence is 16 residues long. From germline, CDR1 is MDHEN and CDR2 SYDVKM. In nucleotides, the CDR3 is TGTGCCAGCAGTTCTGGGAGCGGGATAAATTTCTACGAGCAGTACTTC. Protein: CASSSGSGINFYEQYF.

This clone has just a few counts. The chain carries TRBV7-3 and TRBJ2-3; D ambiguous. Germline V gene sequence: CDR1 SGHTA, CDR2 FQGTGA. This CDR3 has 13 amino acids. V was shortened by 2 bases and J by 1 base, with 4 bases between the two germline ends. The CDR3 loop is CASSLGGTDTQYF. CDR3 sequence (DNA): TGTGCCAGCAGCTTAGGGGGCACAGATACGCAGTATTTT.

This CDR3 is CASSQPSDYGYTF. The CDR3 region has the DNA TGCGCCAGCAGCCAACCGAGCGACTATGGCTACACCTTC. The chain couples TRBV4-1 to TRBJ1-2; D is uncertain. Germline V gene sequence: CDR1 MGHRA, CDR2 YSYEKL. The CDR3 extends over 13 amino acids. Trimming took 2 bases from V and 3 from J, leaving 7 bases between them.

The chain recombines TRBV5-1 with TRBJ2-3; 9 bases map to TRBD2. Per the germline V gene, CDR1 is SGHRS and CDR2 is YFSETQ. The V segment lost 2 bases and the J segment 3 bases; nucleotides outside the gene matches: 10. This CDR3 has 17 residues. The CDR3 reads CASSFSLAGEGTDTQYF. The CDR3 bases are TGCGCCAGCAGCTTCAGCTTAGCGGGAGAAGGTACAGATACGCAGTATTTT. Combining the CDR3 with reference TRBV5-1 and TRBJ2-3 gives the whole variable domain KAGVTQTPRYLIKTRGQQVTLSCSPISGHRSVSWYQQTPGQGLQFLFEYFSETQRNKGNFPGRFSGRQFSNSRSEMNVSTLELGDSALYLCASSFSLAGEGTDTQYFGPGTRLTVL.

V usage is TRBV28 and J usage is TRBJ2-1; D is undetermined. The germline V and J ends were trimmed by 6 bases and 10 bases, with 13 bases remaining between them. The CDR3 covers 12 residues. Looked up from germline, CDR1 is MDHEN and CDR2 is SYDVKM. CDR3 residues: CASSQFFWEQFF. CDR3 DNA sequence: TGTGCCAGCAGCCAGTTTTTTTGGGAGCAGTTCTTC.

This chain links TRBV5-1 with TRBJ2-5; no definite D call. The last part of the DNA fits TRBJ2-7 better; the J call may be wrong. This CDR3 contains 14 residues. Germline V gene lookup returns CDR1 SGHRS and CDR2 YFSETQ. DNA of the CDR3: TGCGCCAGCAGCTTGGCCGGCAGTTCCTACGAGCAGTACTTC. Its translation is CASSLAGSSYEQYF.

This chain joins TRBV7-9 and TRBJ2-7; D perhaps matches TRBD2 (6 bases). The V end lost 3 bases, the J end lost 4 bases, and 16 bases lay between the germline ends. CDR1 is SEHNR, CDR2 FQNEAQ, per germline (reference sequence). The CDR3 covers 15 residues. CDR3 sequence (DNA): TGTGCCAGCAGCTTTATCTCTAGCGCCCCGTACGAGCAGTACTTC. This codes for CASSFISSAPYEQYF. Based on the CDR3 plus reference TRBV7-9 and TRBJ2-7, the full variable domain is DTGVSQNPRHKITKRGQNVTFRCDPISEHNRLYWYRQTLGQGPEFLTYFQNEAQLEKSRLLSDRFSAERPKGSFSTLEIQRTEQGDSAMYLCASSFISSAPYEQYFGPGTRLTVT.

This sequence joins TRBV7-3 and TRBJ2-6; either TRBD1 or TRBD2 may supply D (5 bases each). V lost 5 bases to trimming and J lost 0 bases, with 14 bases between them. Germline values: CDR1 SGHTA, CDR2 FQGTGA. The CDR3 totals 17 residues. The CDR3 coding sequence is TGTGCCAGCAGCCCTCCGGGACGCAACTCTGGGGCCAACGTCCTGACTTTC. Encoded protein: CASSPPGRNSGANVLTF.

The gene calls are TRBV19 and TRBJ2-7; no firm D call. The CDR3 consists of 14 residues. Germline CDR1 reads LNHDA; CDR2 reads SQIVND (reference sequence). V lost 1 base, J lost 3 bases, and 10 bases lay in between. The CDR3 DNA follows: TGTGCCAGTAGTATAGCGGCTGGTGGCTACGAGCAGTACTTC. Its protein product is CASSIAAGGYEQYF.

The V call is TRBV4-2, the J call TRBJ2-2, with 10 nucleotides matching TRBD2. Unmatched junction bases numbered 5, after V lost 4 bases and J lost 0 bases. The CDR3 length is 17 residues. Germline CDR1 reads LGHNA; CDR2 reads YNFKEQ. The CDR3 reads CASSPQGLATNTGELFF. The DNA of the CDR3 is TGTGCCAGCAGCCCCCAGGGACTAGCGACGAACACCGGGGAGCTGTTTTTT.